The 9 T cell receptor beta chains reported below all come from one sample, sequenced in a study of T cells after yellow fever vaccination. TCRdb independently ran MiXCR on the 5' RACE reads; one entry per CDR3 protein. Among about 320,000 distinct CDR3 sequences, 4% to 5.5% were seen once, and the ten largest hold roughly a fifth. Sequenced here: PBMCs, sampled 15 days after the yellow fever booster vaccination. The receptors here all came from a man aged 18 to 30 who received the YFV17D yellow fever vaccine.

The chain employs TRBV6-2 or TRBV6-3 and TRBJ2-1; TRBD1 matches at 9 bases. V gave up 6 bases and J gave up 11 bases; unmatched junction bases: 17. This CDR3 spans 16 amino acids. From germline, CDR1 is MNHEY and CDR2 SVGEGT. The DNA for the CDR3 is TGTGCCAGCAGGACAACAACGCGCGGGACAGGGAAAAAGCAGTTCTTC. This translates into CASRTTTRGTGKKQFF.

The chain employs TRBV24-1 and TRBJ1-2; TRBD1 matches 7 bases. V gave up 3 bases and J gave up 4 bases; unmatched junction bases: 7. From germline, CDR1 is KGHDR and CDR2 SFDVKD. The CDR3 length is 15 residues. The DNA of the CDR3 is TGTGCCACCAGTGATCCGCAGGGGGAGGGCTATGGCTACACCTTC. Translating it yields CATSDPQGEGYGYTF.

A few counts support this clonotype. The DNA of the CDR3 is TGTGCCAGCAGTGTCGACAGGGGTCACGGGGAGCTGTTTTTT. Translating it yields CASSVDRGHGELFF. The J gene is TRBJ2-2, the V gene TRBV6-5, with 8 bases lining up with TRBD1. This CDR3 contains 14 residues. V shed 5 bases, J shed 7 bases, and the junction held 6 bases outside the gene matches. The germline CDR1 and CDR2 sequences are MNHEY and SVGAGI.

This clonotype was seen ten or more times. V is TRBV5-5 and J is TRBJ2-1, with D unclear. The V gene lost 3 bases and the J gene lost 0 bases, with 13 bases spanning the gap. Germline V gene lookup returns CDR1 SGHKS and CDR2 YYEKEE (reference sequence). The CDR3 is made up of 16 amino acids. The CDR3 is CASSSSVTSSYNEQFF. The CDR3 DNA reads as TGTGCCAGCAGCTCCTCAGTTACCAGCTCCTACAATGAGCAGTTCTTC. The whole variable domain, remainder taken from reference TRBV5-5 and TRBJ2-1, is DAGVTQSPTHLIKTRGQQVTLRCSPISGHKSVSWYQQVLGQGPQFIFQYYEKEERGRGNFPDRFSARQFPNYSSELNVNALLLGDSALYLCASSSSVTSSYNEQFFGPGTRLTVL.

In this sample, this clonotype turned up many times. V gene TRBV5-1 combines with J gene TRBJ2-1; 7 positions match TRBD2. J gave up 5 bases and V 0 bases, and 5 bases lay outside the gene matches. Germline CDR1 reads SGHRS; CDR2 reads YFSETQ. CDR3 length: 15 residues. The chain's CDR3 is CASSLAWGGNNEQFF. CDR3 nucleotide sequence: TGCGCCAGCAGCTTGGCCTGGGGGGGTAACAATGAGCAGTTCTTC.

This clonotype was detected ten times or more. This rearrangement joins TRBV9 to TRBJ2-1; D is ambiguous. The CDR3 spans 13 residues. The germline CDR1 and CDR2 sequences are SGDLS and YYNGEE. Trimming removed 4 bases at V and 6 bases at J, with 11 bases between. The CDR3 nucleotides are TGTGCCAGCAGCCCGTCAACTTCCAATGAGCAGTTCTTC. Protein: CASSPSTSNEQFF.

The rearrangement uses TRBV5-5 and TRBJ1-5; D unclear. Trimming pared 4 bases from V and 2 bases from J, leaving 13 bases between. Germline CDR1 and CDR2: SGHKS and YYEKEE (reference sequence). The CDR3 loop spans 15 amino acids. Written as DNA, the CDR3 is TGTGCCAGCAGCGTTTCCGGGGTAGGCAATCAGCCCCAGCATTTT. Its translation is CASSVSGVGNQPQHF. The variable domain in full, with the rest retrieved from reference TRBV5-5 and TRBJ1-5, is DAGVTQSPTHLIKTRGQQVTLRCSPISGHKSVSWYQQVLGQGPQFIFQYYEKEERGRGNFPDRFSARQFPNYSSELNVNALLLGDSALYLCASSVSGVGNQPQHFGDGTRLSIL.

V usage is TRBV4-1 and J usage is TRBJ2-2; D could derive from TRBD1 or TRBD2 (5 bases each). Germline loops: CDR1 MGHRA, CDR2 YSYEKL. The CDR3 is 15 residues long. The V end lost 8 bases, the J end lost 0 bases, and 13 bases lay between the germline ends. The CDR3 is CASGTGTANTGELFF. The CDR3 DNA is TGCGCCAGCGGGACCGGGACGGCGAACACCGGGGAGCTGTTTTTT.

J is TRBJ1-2 and V is TRBV19; TRBD1 aligns across 8 bases. CDR3 length: 15 residues. V lost 7 bases, J lost 4 bases, and 11 bases stayed unmatched. Germline assignment: CDR1 LNHDA and CDR2 SQIVND (reference sequence). The CDR3 nucleotides read TGTGCCAGTAATTACCGGACAGGGCACCCCTATGGCTACACCTTC. Protein sequence: CASNYRTGHPYGYTF.